One and the same sample provided the 28 T cell receptor beta chains below, sequenced in a study of PD-1 blockade in classical Hodgkin lymphoma. Clones were read by immunoSEQ multiplex PCR, and TCRdb kept only the in-frame ones, dropping some. The sample contains 23,000 or so clones, 80% to 90% of which appear only once. Patients all relapsed after autologous stem cell transplantation, and there was variation in brentuximab vedotin exposure. Sequencing used peripheral blood mononuclear cells (PBMCs), obtained before the second cycle of nivolumab. These receptors were collected from a human donor with classical Hodgkin lymphoma.

V and J are TRBV19 and TRBJ1-3, with a weak D call TRBD1 (5 bases). Germline assignment: CDR1 LNHDA and CDR2 SQIVND (reference sequence). This CDR3 region has 13 residues. Trimming shortened V by 6 bases and J by 1 base, and 7 bases separated the two germline ends. CDR3 in amino acids: CASSRGSGNTIYF. CDR3 coding DNA: TGTGCCAGTAGCCGGGGGTCTGGAAACACCATATATTTT.

The chain uses TRBV7-3 and TRBJ2-5; D tentatively reads TRBD1 or TRBD2 (6 bases each). Looked up from germline, CDR1 is SGHTA and CDR2 is FQGTGA. The V gene lost 8 bases and the J gene lost 2 bases, with 12 bases spanning the gap. The CDR3 is 13 amino acids. Written as DNA, the CDR3 is TGTGCCAGCGGGAGAGGGGGGCAAGAGACCCAGTACTTC. Translated: CASGRGGQETQYF.

V usage is TRBV2 and J usage is TRBJ2-1; the match to TRBD1 covers 8 bases. Germline V CDR1 and CDR2: SNHLY, FYNNEI. The CDR3 consists of 20 residues. Germline trimming cut 4 bases from V and 3 bases from J; bases unmatched to any gene: 20. The CDR3 DNA reads as TGTGCCAGCAGTGTTACCACGAAAGGATTCCGGGACAGGAACTACAATGAGCAGTTCTTC. This gives the protein CASSVTTKGFRDRNYNEQFF. Looking up the rest from reference TRBV2 and TRBJ2-1 gives the full variable domain: EPEVTQTPSHQVTQMGQEVILRCVPISNHLYFYWYRQILGQKVEFLVSFYNNEISEKSEIFDDQFSVERPDGSNFTLKIRSTKLEDSAMYFCASSVTTKGFRDRNYNEQFFGPGTRLTVL.

This clone appeared a single time. V is TRBV7-2 and J is TRBJ2-2, with 8 bases lining up with TRBD2. Trimming took 5 bases from V and 7 from J; bases not matched to a gene: 6. Germline V gives CDR1 SGHTA, CDR2 FQGNSA. There are 14 residues in the CDR3. The CDR3 nucleotides read TGTGCCAGCAGCCTAAAGCGGGGGAACGGGGAGCTGTTTTTT. Protein: CASSLKRGNGELFF. The full variable domain, with the rest looked up from reference TRBV7-2 and TRBJ2-2, is GAGVSQSPSNKVTEKGKDVELRCDPISGHTALYWYRQSLGQGLEFLIYFQGNSAPDKSGLPSDRFSAERTGGSVSTLTIQRTQQEDSAVYLCASSLKRGNGELFFGEGSRLTVL.

V is TRBV5-6 and J is TRBJ2-1; 12 bases match TRBD2. The CDR3 extends over 15 amino acids. Germline CDR1 is SGHDT and CDR2 is YYEEEE. With 2 bases clipped from V and 7 bases from J, the junction kept 4 bases outside the gene matches. CDR3 DNA sequence: TGTGCCAGCAGCTTACGACTAGCGGGGGTTAATGAGCAGTTCTTC. It encodes CASSLRLAGVNEQFF.

The rearrangement uses TRBV9 and TRBJ2-5; D is perhaps TRBD2 (6 bases). V was shortened by 4 bases and J by 5 bases, with 15 bases between the two germline ends. The length of the CDR3 is 14 residues. CDR1 is SGDLS and CDR2 is YYNGEE in the germline V gene. The CDR3 DNA is TGTGCCAGCAGCTCCCGACTAGGATCGGAGACCCAGTACTTC. Amino acids: CASSSRLGSETQYF.

The chain carries TRBV7-6 and TRBJ1-6; D is possibly TRBD1 (6 bases). The CDR3 runs 14 residues. Trimming cost V 2 bases and J 8 bases, with 10 bases left between them. Germline CDR1 reads SGHVS; CDR2 reads FNYEAQ. CDR3 region: CASSLSQGDSPLHF. CDR3 sequence (DNA): TGTGCCAGCAGCTTATCACAGGGCGATTCACCCCTCCACTTT.

CDR3 DNA sequence: TGTGCCAGCAGCGTAGGAAACGAAGCTTTCTTT. Translated, it gives CASSVGNEAFF. V gene TRBV9 combines with J gene TRBJ1-1; D not resolved. Germline values: CDR1 SGDLS, CDR2 YYNGEE. The CDR3 length is 11 residues. The V end lost 0 bases, the J end lost 8 bases, and 5 bases lay between the germline ends.

The chain combines TRBV5-6 with TRBJ1-1, with 7 bases aligning to TRBD1. Germline V gives CDR1 SGHDT, CDR2 YYEEEE. V shed 1 base, J shed 6 bases, and the junction held 3 bases outside the gene matches. The CDR3 runs to 13 residues. The CDR3: CASSLTGAAEAFF. The DNA for the CDR3 is TGTGCCAGCAGCTTGACAGGGGCGGCTGAAGCTTTCTTT.

The chain carries TRBV5-1 and TRBJ1-3; D ambiguous. The CDR3 has 15 residues. V dropped 0 bases and J dropped 0 bases, with 7 bases sitting between them. CDR1 and CDR2 (germline): SGHRS, YFSETQ. In DNA, the CDR3 is TGCGCCAGCAGCTTGGCCCCGGACTCTGGAAACACCATATATTTT. Residues: CASSLAPDSGNTIYF.

This rearrangement joins TRBV6-4 to TRBJ2-2; D is uncertain. The CDR3 extends over 14 amino acids. Germline V gene lookup returns CDR1 MRHNA and CDR2 SNTAGT. V was clipped by 2 bases and J by 3 bases, with 7 bases between them. CDR3 sequence: CASSDQLYTGELFF. CDR3 DNA: TGTGCCAGCAGTGACCAGCTATACACCGGGGAGCTGTTTTTT.

This chain uses TRBV10-3 with TRBJ2-2, with D uncertain. CDR3 length: 13 amino acids. Looked up from germline, CDR1 is ENHRY and CDR2 is SYGVKD. V lost 8 bases and J lost 4, with 11 bases in between. CDR3 bases: TGTGCCATCTCAGGAGTGGGCACCGGGGAGCTGTTTTTT. It specifies CAISGVGTGELFF.

This clone was seen only once. The chain uses TRBV7-2 and TRBJ2-6, with TRBD1 matching over 7 bases. The germline gives CDR1 SGHTA, CDR2 FQGNSA. This CDR3 has 18 residues. The trim removed 3 bases at V and 0 bases at J, leaving 8 bases unmatched. The CDR3 DNA follows: TGTGCCAGCAGCTTTAGACAGGGCCAAAGCTCTGGGGCCAACGTCCTGACTTTC. Amino acids: CASSFRQGQSSGANVLTF. Full variable domain (rest looked up from reference TRBV7-2 and TRBJ2-6): GAGVSQSPSNKVTEKGKDVELRCDPISGHTALYWYRQSLGQGLEFLIYFQGNSAPDKSGLPSDRFSAERTGGSVSTLTIQRTQQEDSAVYLCASSFRQGQSSGANVLTFGAGSRLTVL.

The chain recombines TRBV7-3 with TRBJ1-1; D remains ambiguous. This CDR3 contains 13 residues. V lost 3 bases to trimming and J lost 0 bases, with 5 bases between them. CDR1 is SGHTA, CDR2 FQGTGA, per germline. CDR3 amino acids: CASSFSMNTEAFF. In nucleotides, the CDR3 is TGTGCCAGCAGCTTTTCAATGAACACTGAAGCTTTCTTT.

The chain uses TRBV11-2 and TRBJ1-2, with TRBD1 as a possible D gene (5 bases). V was pared by 5 bases and J by 4 bases, with 8 bases between. The CDR3 length is 12 residues. CDR1 and CDR2 from the germline V gene are SGHAT and FQNNGV. The DNA for the CDR3 is TGTGCCAGCAGCCGGGACCTCTATGGCTACACCTTC. This gives the protein CASSRDLYGYTF.

The chain combines TRBV4-2 with TRBJ1-1; D is ambiguous. The CDR3 has 14 amino acids. CDR1 is LGHNA and CDR2 is YNFKEQ in the germline V gene. The V end was cut by 1 base, the J end by 4 bases, with 10 bases between. The CDR3 sequence is CASSQVPLGTEAFF. The CDR3 region has the DNA TGTGCCAGCAGCCAAGTACCGTTGGGCACTGAAGCTTTCTTT.

This chain uses TRBV21-1 with TRBJ1-2. TRBV21-1 is recorded as a pseudogene. The CDR3 spans 14 residues. This chain's CDR3 is CASSKITLGYGYTF. DNA for the CDR3: TGTGCCAGCAGCAAAATTACCCTGGGCTATGGCTACACCTTC.

This clone occurred once. The rearrangement uses TRBV5-3 and TRBJ2-7; perhaps TRBD2 as D (6 bases). TRBV5-3 belongs to the ORF category, with a function that is uncertain. V lost 4 bases to trimming and J lost 2 bases, with 16 bases between them. CDR3 size: 15 residues. CDR3 DNA: TGTGCCAGAAGCCCTTTGGGGGAGGCCACCTACGAGCAGTACTTC. Its protein is CARSPLGEATYEQYF.

The CDR3 here is CASSLVGGREVSGNTIYF. The CDR3 DNA reads as TGTGCCAGCAGCTTAGTTGGGGGCAGGGAAGTCTCTGGAAACACCATATATTTT. This chain links TRBV7-9 with TRBJ1-3, with D maybe TRBD1 (6 bases). There are 18 residues in the CDR3. The V end lost 1 base, the J end lost 0 bases, and 16 bases lay between the germline ends. Germline loops: CDR1 SEHNR, CDR2 FQNEAQ (reference sequence).

The rearrangement joins TRBV7-9 to TRBJ2-5, with TRBD2 matching over 10 bases. Germline CDR1 and CDR2: SEHNR and FQNEAQ (reference sequence). The CDR3 has 18 residues. V shed 1 base, J shed 0 bases, and the junction held 8 bases outside the gene matches. The CDR3 region has the DNA TGTGCCAGCAGCTTAGACCTAGCGGGGGCCCAGTACCAAGAGACCCAGTACTTC. Its translation is CASSLDLAGAQYQETQYF.

The J gene is TRBJ2-1, the V gene TRBV4-3; D is tentatively TRBD1 or TRBD2 (5 bases each). CDR3 length: 16 amino acids. Trimming took off 0 bases at V and 4 bases at J, with 13 bases between the two ends. Looked up from germline, CDR1 is LGHNA and CDR2 is YSLEER. The CDR3 bases are TGCGCCAGCAGCCAAGATATGGGACGGATATACAATGAGCAGTTCTTC. Its translation is CASSQDMGRIYNEQFF.

This chain links TRBV7-2 with TRBJ1-2; D ambiguous. Trimming removed 5 bases at V and 6 bases at J, with 13 bases between. In germline, CDR1 is SGHTA, CDR2 FQGNSA. The CDR3 runs to 13 residues. CDR3 nucleotides: TGTGCCAGCAGCCCCGGGAACGGGGATGGCTACACCTTC. It codes for CASSPGNGDGYTF.

This clone was seen more than once but under ten times. The rearrangement joins TRBV28 to TRBJ1-2; D is unclear. The CDR3 is made up of 13 amino acids. Germline V gene lookup returns CDR1 MDHEN and CDR2 SYDVKM. Trimming removed 4 bases from V and 2 bases from J, with 8 bases in between. CDR3 amino acids: CASSSTSNYGYTF. CDR3 DNA: TGTGCCAGCAGTTCAACATCAAACTATGGCTACACCTTC.

The chain carries TRBV6-1 and TRBJ2-5; 8 nucleotides line up with TRBD2. Germline CDR1 MNHNS, CDR2 SASEGT. V gave up 7 bases and J gave up 5 bases; unmatched junction bases: 9. The CDR3 is made up of 14 amino acids. The CDR3 loop reads CASNGGGPWETQYF. In DNA, the CDR3 is TGTGCCAGCAACGGGGGGGGGCCCTGGGAGACCCAGTACTTC.

The V call is TRBV6-5, the J call TRBJ1-1; perhaps TRBD1 as D (6 bases). V was trimmed by 10 bases and J by 4 bases, leaving 16 bases between them. The germline gives CDR1 MNHEY, CDR2 SVGAGI. CDR3 length equals 13 residues. The CDR3 sequence is CATYRVRGTEAFF. CDR3 nucleotide sequence: TGTGCCACCTACAGGGTGAGGGGCACTGAAGCTTTCTTT.

J is TRBJ2-7 and V is TRBV7-2, with 14 bases aligning to TRBD2. With 4 bases clipped from V and 2 bases from J, the junction kept 7 bases outside the gene matches. Germline V gene data show CDR1 as SGHTA and CDR2 as FQGNSA. CDR3 length: 17 residues. Written as DNA, the CDR3 is TGTGCCAGCAGCTCAGGACTAGCGGGGGGATTAACCTACGAGCAGTACTTC. Translating gives CASSSGLAGGLTYEQYF.

This chain connects TRBV11-2 to TRBJ2-7, with D perhaps matching TRBD1 (6 bases). Germline V gene data show CDR1 as SGHAT and CDR2 as FQNNGV. This CDR3 is 12 amino acids long. V was shortened by 5 bases and J by 5 bases, with 10 bases between the two germline ends. CDR3 residues: CASSITGNEQYF. Written as DNA, the CDR3 is TGTGCCAGCAGCATAACAGGGAACGAGCAGTACTTC.

V gene TRBV5-8 combines with J gene TRBJ1-1; D not resolved. Trimming removed 0 bases from V and 6 bases from J, with 9 bases in between. Germline assignment: CDR1 SGHTS and CDR2 YDEGEE. The CDR3 runs 13 residues. CDR3 nucleotide sequence: TGTGCCAGCAGCTTGGCCGGGCATTCTGAAGCTTTCTTT. It codes for CASSLAGHSEAFF.